This is a list of T cell receptor beta chains from one sample in a study of blood T cells in healthy people across ages. TCRdb used MiXCR to reprocess the 5' RACE reads, holding one entry per CDR3 protein. The table lists more than 750,000 distinct CDR3 sequences, about 29% of them singletons. The data were also submitted as part of a second study, on T cells of mothers and their children.

The sequencing input was blood. Receptors were obtained from a woman aged 35 to 49 in good health. Both conserved end residues are part of each CDR3. D genes are given only for firm matches. Expanded clones get a size class; other rows say once, few or many, or leave the size out.

len	v_gene	abundance	d_gene	j_gene	CDR3nt	CDR3aa
16	TRBV29-1	NA	NA	TRBJ2-5	TGCAGCGTTGGAGGGGAGGGGGCGCGTATCCAAGAGACCCAGTACTTC	CSVGGEGARIQETQYF
13	TRBV10-3	NA	NA	TRBJ2-1	TGTGCCATTGGGCCGGGCGGGGCGGGGGAGCAGTTCTTC	CAIGPGGAGEQFF
17	TRBV20-1	many	TRBD2	TRBJ2-7	TGCAGTGCTAGAGCGCGGGGACTAGCGGGGCGGCCCTACGAGCAGTACTTC	CSARARGLAGRPYEQYF
12	TRBV5-1	few	NA	TRBJ1-4	TGCGCCAGCAGCTTGGGTAGTGAAAAACTGTTTTTT	CASSLGSEKLFF
15	TRBV28	NA	NA	TRBJ1-2	TGTGCCACCCTGCCGTTGACACTTGGAGGCTATGGCTACACCTTC	CATLPLTLGGYGYTF
13	TRBV5-1	NA	NA	TRBJ1-1	TGCGCCAGCAGCTTGCCCGCTTCAGATGAAGCTTTCTTT	CASSLPASDEAFF
11	TRBV29-1	NA	NA	TRBJ2-1	TGCAGCGTTGAATGGCGAGAGACCCAGTTCTTC	CSVEWRETQFF
15	TRBV4-3	many	TRBD2	TRBJ2-3	TGCGCCAGCAGCCAAACTAGCGGGAGGGGTGATACGCAGTATTTT	CASSQTSGRGDTQYF
15	TRBV20-1	few	TRBD1	TRBJ1-1	TGCAGTGCTAGCGGGACAGGGGGCTACGACACTGAAGCTTTCTTT	CSASGTGGYDTEAFF
15	TRBV20-1	NA	TRBD1	TRBJ2-6	TGCAGTGCTAGACTGGGACAGGTCGGGGCCAACGTCCTGACTTTC	CSARLGQVGANVLTF
15	TRBV5-1	many	TRBD1	TRBJ2-7	TGCGCCAGCAGCCAAAACAGGGGAGAGTCAGGGGAGCAGTACTTC	CASSQNRGESGEQYF
14	TRBV14	NA	TRBD1	TRBJ2-7	TGTGCCAGCAGCCAATGGGGACAGGCCCACGAGCAGTACTTC	CASSQWGQAHEQYF
15	TRBV18	NA	NA	TRBJ2-7	TGTGCCAGCTCACCTTGGACAGCTCGCATGGGCGAGCAGTACTTC	CASSPWTARMGEQYF
16	TRBV6-5	many	TRBD2	TRBJ2-7	TGTGCCAGCAGTTCCGGGACTAGCGGGGCTCGCTACGAGCAGTACTTC	CASSSGTSGARYEQYF
13	TRBV20-1	NA	TRBD2	TRBJ2-3	TGCAGTGCTAGGGGGACGGGGGGAGATACGCAGTATTTT	CSARGTGGDTQYF
12	TRBV7-6	NA	NA	TRBJ2-7	TGTGCCGGCAGCCTAGTCCCGGACGAGCAGTACTTC	CAGSLVPDEQYF
19	TRBV20-1	many	TRBD1	TRBJ2-7	TGCAGTGCTAGAGTGGTAAACCGGGACAGGGCTCCCGCCGGCTACGAGCAGTACTTC	CSARVVNRDRAPAGYEQYF
14	TRBV27	NA	NA	TRBJ1-1	TGTGCCAGCAGCTGGACAGCCGAGAACACTGAAGCTTTCTTT	CASSWTAENTEAFF
16	TRBV7-6	many	TRBD1	TRBJ2-1	TGTGCCAGCAGCCGCGACCGGGACAGGTCCTACAATGAGCAGTTCTTC	CASSRDRDRSYNEQFF
14	TRBV6-5	NA	NA	TRBJ2-3	TGTGCCAGCAGTTACAAAAGGGCCCCAGATACGCAGTATTTT	CASSYKRAPDTQYF
16	TRBV29-1	many	TRBD1	TRBJ1-2	TGCAGCGTTGAAGATGGTTTGACAGGGGCATTCTATGGCTACACCTTC	CSVEDGLTGAFYGYTF
14	TRBV27	few	NA	TRBJ2-3	TGTGCCAGCAGTTTAGAGGGGGTGGTAGATACGCAGTATTTT	CASSLEGVVDTQYF
18	TRBV7-9	few	TRBD2	TRBJ2-3	TGTGCCAGCAGTCCATCCGGGACTAGCGGGGGGAGCACAGATACGCAGTATTTT	CASSPSGTSGGSTDTQYF
16	TRBV5-1	NA	NA	TRBJ2-3	TGCGCCAGCAGCTCCTCTACCGGGGGCGCGGGAGATACGCAGTATTTT	CASSSSTGGAGDTQYF
16	TRBV6-6	NA	TRBD1	TRBJ1-5	TGTGCCAGCAGTCAATATCGACAGGGTGGCAATCAGCCCCAGCATTTT	CASSQYRQGGNQPQHF
13	TRBV20-1	NA	NA	TRBJ2-7	TGCAGTGCTACCCCGGACGGCTACTACGAGCAGTACTTC	CSATPDGYYEQYF
15	TRBV4-2	NA	NA	TRBJ1-2	TGTGCCAGCAGCCAAGAAGGGGGGGGGTTTTATGGCTACACCTTC	CASSQEGGGFYGYTF
14	TRBV7-9	NA	NA	TRBJ1-1	TGTGCCAGCAGCTTAAAGGATAGGAACACTGAAGCTTTCTTT	CASSLKDRNTEAFF
16	TRBV27	few	NA	TRBJ1-5	TGTGCCAGCAGTTCATTTGGGGGGGGTGGTCATCAGCCCCAGCATTTT	CASSSFGGGGHQPQHF
17	TRBV4-1	few	NA	TRBJ1-4	TGCGCCAGCAGCCAAGCTATCACCCGGGGACTCCAGGAAAAACTGTTTTTT	CASSQAITRGLQEKLFF
15	TRBV28	few	TRBD1	TRBJ2-5	TGTGCCAGCAGTTTACCGGCAGGGGGTTCCGAAGAGCAGTACTTC	CASSLPAGGSEEQYF
16	TRBV24-1	NA	TRBD1	TRBJ2-5	TGTGCCACCAGTGATTGGGGACAGGGGGCCGGGGAGACCCAGTACTTC	CATSDWGQGAGETQYF
13	TRBV4-1	few	NA	TRBJ2-2	TGCGCCAGCAGCCAACCCATAACCGGGGAGCTGTTTTTT	CASSQPITGELFF
17	TRBV6-1	NA	TRBD1	TRBJ1-4	TGTGCCAGCAGGGGACAGGGGGCCAGCGTGACTAATGAAAAACTGTTTTTT	CASRGQGASVTNEKLFF
13	TRBV7-9	few	NA	TRBJ1-1	TGTGCCAGCAGCTTAGCGGGGCTCGGCCTAGCTTTCTTT	CASSLAGLGLAFF
17	TRBV12-5	few	TRBD2	TRBJ2-1	TGTGCTAGTGGTTTGTCGTCCCTCTTGGCGGGGGTGGATGAGCAGTTCTTC	CASGLSSLLAGVDEQFF
15	TRBV20-1	NA	TRBD2	TRBJ2-7	TGCAGTACCAGGAGGACTAGCGGAACCTACAATGAGCAGTACTTC	CSTRRTSGTYNEQYF
14	TRBV10-3	many	NA	TRBJ2-3	TGTGCCATCAGTATCCGCGGGGGCACAGATACGCAGTATTTT	CAISIRGGTDTQYF
16	TRBV5-1	NA	NA	TRBJ2-3	TGCGCCAGCAGCTTGGGGGCGGACTGGACTTCAGATACGCGGTATTTT	CASSLGADWTSDTRYF
15	TRBV20-1	many	NA	TRBJ2-5	TGCAGTGCTACGAGGGGACCGCGAGCTCAAGAGACCCAGTACTTC	CSATRGPRAQETQYF
15	TRBV7-9	NA	TRBD1	TRBJ2-7	TGTGCCAGCAGCCCCCCGGGACAGCACTCCTGCGAGCAGTACTTC	CASSPPGQHSCEQYF
16	TRBV18	few	NA	TRBJ1-2	TGTGCCAGCTCACCCGGTTTCGGACAGCGCCCCTATGGCTACACCTTC	CASSPGFGQRPYGYTF
14	TRBV7-9	NA	NA	TRBJ2-5	TGTGCCAGCAGCCCGGGCGTGGAGGTGGAGACCCAGTACTTC	CASSPGVEVETQYF
15	TRBV7-9	many	TRBD2	TRBJ2-7	TGTGCCAGCAGCCCCCGGGGGGGCTCATCCTACGAGCAGTACTTC	CASSPRGGSSYEQYF
11	TRBV28	many	NA	TRBJ2-3	TGTGCCAGCGGACTTCGAGATACGCAGTATTTT	CASGLRDTQYF
14	TRBV28	NA	NA	TRBJ2-5	TGTGTCAGCAGTTTGGGGGCAGGGCAGGAGACCCAGTACTTC	CVSSLGAGQETQYF
15	TRBV5-1	NA	TRBD1	TRBJ2-5	TGCGCCAGCAGCGGAACAGGGGGGCTTCGAGAGACCCAGTACTTC	CASSGTGGLRETQYF
13	TRBV28	NA	NA	TRBJ2-7	TGTGCCAGCAGCCGGGCGACAGCTTACGAGCAGTACTTC	CASSRATAYEQYF
18	TRBV25-1	NA	NA	TRBJ2-7	TGTGCCAGCAGTGACCCGGGACACCCAAGGGGGATGACCTACGAGCAGTACTTC	CASSDPGHPRGMTYEQYF
14	TRBV29-1	many	NA	TRBJ2-4	TGCAGCGTTGTCGGCGGGGATACAAAAAACATTCAGTACTTC	CSVVGGDTKNIQYF
17	TRBV20-1	NA	TRBD2	TRBJ2-5	TGCAGTGCTAGGGGGACTAGCGGGGGTGGGCCCCAAGAGACCCAGTACTTC	CSARGTSGGGPQETQYF